Listed here are 13 T cell receptor beta chains from one sample, sequenced in a study of shared clonotypes between healthy human individuals. The protocol was immunoSEQ multiplex PCR, while the TCRdb copy is restricted to in-frame clones and leaves out a portion. The sample contains some 1 million clones, roughly 75% of which appear only once. The specimen sequenced was memory CD4+ T cells sorted from blood. The subset denotes: CD45RA-negative fraction. The receptor source for this set is a man between 18 and 29 years old in good health.

The chain links TRBV5-1 to TRBJ1-3; 7 bases line up with TRBD1. Trimming at V came to 0 bases and at J to 3 bases, leaving 9 bases not matched to a gene. Germline CDR1 SGHRS, CDR2 YFSETQ. This CDR3 comprises 17 residues. The CDR3 DNA is TGCGCCAGCAGCTTGGAGATGACAGGGCTCATTGGAAACACCATATATTTT. Protein product: CASSLEMTGLIGNTIYF.

The rearrangement uses TRBV28 and TRBJ1-2, with a weak D call TRBD1 (6 bases). The CDR3 is made up of 13 amino acids. Germline CDR1 and CDR2: MDHEN and SYDVKM. V was clipped by 6 bases and J by 4 bases, with 12 bases between them. CDR3 amino acids: CASSQTGAYGYTF. The DNA for the CDR3 is TGTGCCAGCAGCCAAACGGGGGCCTATGGCTACACCTTC.

This chain links TRBV27 with TRBJ2-7; TRBD2 agrees at 15 bases. Trimming removed 6 bases from V and 4 bases from J; junction bases left unmatched: 13. The CDR3 has 18 amino acids. Germline lookup yields CDR1 MNHEY and CDR2 SMNVEV (reference sequence). Written as DNA, the CDR3 is TGTGCCAGCAGAATATTGGGACTAGCGGGGGGAACGGCATACGAGCAGTACTTC. Translation gives CASRILGLAGGTAYEQYF.

This clone has only one observation. The chain couples TRBV18 to TRBJ1-3; 7 bases line up with TRBD1. CDR1 is KGHSH, CDR2 LQKENI, per germline. V lost 3 bases and J lost 4; bases outside the gene matches: 6. The CDR3 runs 15 residues. CDR3 protein: CASSPIGTAGNTIYF. The DNA for the CDR3 is TGTGCCAGCTCACCGATAGGGACAGCCGGAAACACCATATATTTT.

The rearrangement links TRBV9 to TRBJ2-7; D not certain. The CDR3 runs to 13 residues. Germline CDR1 reads SGDLS; CDR2 reads YYNGEE. The V end was cut by 3 bases, the J end by 4 bases, with 11 bases between. CDR3 region: CASSEQDKYEQYF. CDR3 DNA: TGTGCCAGCAGCGAACAAGACAAATACGAGCAGTACTTC.

The chain is built from TRBV7-2 and TRBJ1-1; D gene ambiguous. CDR1 and CDR2 from the germline V gene are SGHTA and FQGNSA. CDR3 length: 15 residues. The V gene lost 2 bases and the J gene lost 2 bases, with 12 bases spanning the gap. This chain's CDR3 is CASSLTVTLNTEAFF. The DNA for the CDR3 is TGTGCCAGCAGCTTAACAGTGACACTAAACACTGAAGCTTTCTTT.

The CDR3 sequence: CASRAGQGGGYTF. The CDR3 coding sequence is TGTGCCAGCAGGGCCGGACAGGGCGGCGGCTACACCTTC. The J gene is TRBJ1-2, the V gene TRBV2; 8 nucleotides line up with TRBD1. The V segment lost 6 bases and the J segment 8 bases; nucleotides outside the gene matches: 8. In germline, CDR1 is SNHLY, CDR2 FYNNEI. The CDR3 has 13 residues.

The chain recombines TRBV28 with TRBJ1-1, with 11 positions matching TRBD1. Germline assignment: CDR1 MDHEN and CDR2 SYDVKM. The junction had 9 bases not matched to a gene; V was cut back by 8 bases and J by 4 bases. The CDR3 totals 15 residues. The chain's CDR3 is CASVSAGTGGTEAFF. In DNA, the CDR3 is TGTGCCAGCGTCTCCGCCGGGACAGGGGGCACTGAAGCTTTCTTT.

The sample holds a few counts of this clone. This CDR3 is also generated by other DNA sequences in the sample. The V and J genes are TRBV5-1 and TRBJ2-7, with 14 nucleotides matching TRBD2. In germline, CDR1 is SGHRS, CDR2 YFSETQ. The CDR3 loop spans 16 amino acids. V lost 0 bases to trimming and J lost 5 bases; unmatched junction nucleotides: 4. The DNA for the CDR3 is TGCGCCAGCAGCTTGGGACTAGCGGGGGGGCTCAACGAGCAGTACTTC. Protein: CASSLGLAGGLNEQYF.

This chain connects TRBV6-4 to TRBJ1-5; TRBD1 agrees at 9 bases. With 9 bases clipped from V and 2 bases from J, the junction kept 8 bases outside the gene matches. Looked up from germline, CDR1 is MRHNA and CDR2 is SNTAGT. The CDR3 is made up of 15 amino acids. CDR3 sequence reads: CARNRGLLGNQPQHF. CDR3 nucleotides: TGTGCCAGGAACAGGGGGCTTTTAGGCAATCAGCCCCAGCATTTT.

The rearrangement links TRBV23-1 to TRBJ2-7; D possibly matches TRBD1 or TRBD2 (5 bases each). TRBV23-1 is treated as an ORF (open reading frame) with a function not yet certain. This CDR3 region has 12 residues. Trimming took off 8 bases at V and 3 bases at J, with 11 bases between the two ends. CDR3 protein: CASRGLSYEQYF. The CDR3 nucleotides read TGCGCCAGCCGGGGCCTGAGCTACGAGCAGTACTTC.

The rearrangement links TRBV7-8 to TRBJ2-7; a weak D match, TRBD1 (5 bases). The V end lost 6 bases, the J end lost 0 bases, and 12 bases lay between the germline ends. Germline V CDR1 and CDR2: SGHVS, FQNEAQ. This CDR3 has 14 residues. CDR3: CASSWGRYSYEQYF. CDR3 nucleotides: TGTGCCAGCAGTTGGGGCAGGTACTCCTACGAGCAGTACTTC.

This clone has ten or more counts. The chain recombines TRBV5-6 with TRBJ2-2, with D uncertain. In germline, CDR1 is SGHDT, CDR2 YYEEEE. This CDR3 is 11 amino acids long. With 2 bases removed from V and 9 bases from J, the gap between germline ends came to 5 bases. The CDR3 DNA reads as TGTGCCAGCAGCTTACGACGGGAGCTGTTTTTT. Encoded protein: CASSLRRELFF.